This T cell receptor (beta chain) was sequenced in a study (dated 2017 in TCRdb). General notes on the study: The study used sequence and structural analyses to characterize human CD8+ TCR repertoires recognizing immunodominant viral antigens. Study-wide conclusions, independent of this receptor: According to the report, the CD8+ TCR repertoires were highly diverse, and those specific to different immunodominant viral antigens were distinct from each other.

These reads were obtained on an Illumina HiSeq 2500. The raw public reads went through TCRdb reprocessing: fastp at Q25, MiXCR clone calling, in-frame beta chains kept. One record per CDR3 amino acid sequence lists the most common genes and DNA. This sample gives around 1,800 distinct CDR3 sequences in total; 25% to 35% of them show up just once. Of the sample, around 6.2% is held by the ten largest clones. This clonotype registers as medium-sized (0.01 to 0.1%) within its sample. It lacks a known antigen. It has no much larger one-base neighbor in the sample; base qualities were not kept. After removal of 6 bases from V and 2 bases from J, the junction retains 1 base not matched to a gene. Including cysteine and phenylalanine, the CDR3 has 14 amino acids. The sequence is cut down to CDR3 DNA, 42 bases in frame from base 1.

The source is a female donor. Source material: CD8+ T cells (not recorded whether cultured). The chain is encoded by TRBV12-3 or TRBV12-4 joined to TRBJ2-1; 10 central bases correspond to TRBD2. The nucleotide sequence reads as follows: TGTGCCAGCAGCCTAGCGGGAGCCTACAATGAGCAGTTCTTC. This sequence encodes CASSLAGAYNEQFF.